This T cell receptor beta chain was found in a study of control samples from healthy donors and cancer patients (dated by TCRdb to 2019 to 2021). As for this clone: No cognate antigen has been identified for it. No per-base quality is available; no much larger clone lies one base away.

The library was obtained by the immunoSEQ multiplex PCR assay. Here the immuneACCESS table is served through TCRdb, limited to in-frame sequences with V and J called. Missing clones are a known gap in these copies; in checked studies unresolved V genes cover under half, and the rest lacks a known reason. The sample table lists about 75,000 clones, approximately 80% of them with a count of one. Over 12% of the sample is in the top ten clones. Trimming at the junction amounts to 0 bases on V and 4 bases on J, and the germline ends lie 12 bases apart. The germline V gene gives CDR1 as MNHEY and CDR2 as SVGAGI. The CDR3 goes from the cysteine to the phenylalanine over 15 residues. Only the CDR3 part of the read is kept: 45 bases, read in frame from the first base.

The sequence links TRBV6-5 to TRBJ1-1, with TRBD1 as a weak D call on 5 bases. The sample taken for sequencing was blood. This TCR was recovered from a man aged 50 to 60 in good health. CDR3 reads: CASSYSGHGGTEAFF. The nucleotide sequence reads TGTGCCAGCAGTTACTCGGGCCATGGGGGCACTGAAGCTTTCTTT.